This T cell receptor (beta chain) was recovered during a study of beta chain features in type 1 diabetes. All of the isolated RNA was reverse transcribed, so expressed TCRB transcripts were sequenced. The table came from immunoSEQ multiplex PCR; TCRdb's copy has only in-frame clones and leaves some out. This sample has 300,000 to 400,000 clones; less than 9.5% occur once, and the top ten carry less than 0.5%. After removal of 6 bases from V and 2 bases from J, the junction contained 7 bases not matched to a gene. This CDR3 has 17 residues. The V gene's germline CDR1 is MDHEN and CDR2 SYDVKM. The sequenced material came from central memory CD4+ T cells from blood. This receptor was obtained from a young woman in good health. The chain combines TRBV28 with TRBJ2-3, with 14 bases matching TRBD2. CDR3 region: CASSSGTSGGLTDTQYF. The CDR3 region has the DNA TGTGCCAGCAGCTCCGGGACTAGCGGGGGTCTCACAGATACGCAGTATTTT.